This T cell receptor beta chain was captured by sequencing in a study of identifying expanded T cells in peripheral blood. The table came from immunoSEQ multiplex PCR; TCRdb's copy has only in-frame clones and leaves some out. The table shows about 130,000 clones, with approximately 86% occurring only once. The junction had 3 bases not matched to a gene; V was cut back by 1 base and J by 4 bases. CDR3 size: 14 residues. CDR1 and CDR2 from the germline V gene are SGHTA and FQGNSA. The specimen was blood. The chain employs TRBV7-2 and TRBJ1-1, with 7 bases fitting TRBD1. This sequence was found in a person aged 18 to 70 in good health. This chain's CDR3 is CASSLDQGGTEAFF. In nucleotides, the CDR3 is TGTGCCAGCAGCTTAGATCAGGGGGGCACTGAAGCTTTCTTT.